This entry lists 7 T cell receptor beta chains sequenced from one sample in a study of radiotherapy plus CTLA-4 blockade in lung cancer. Measured with immunoSEQ multiplex PCR; TCRdb has only the in-frame clones, and not every one. The table records 100,000 to 150,000 clones, roughly 74% of them present only once. The sequenced sample was peripheral blood, obtained from a patient treated with radiotherapy plus ipilimumab. These receptors were taken from a human donor with non-small cell lung cancer who had a partial response to radiotherapy plus ipilimumab.

V is TRBV4-1 and J is TRBJ1-4; a weak D match, TRBD1 (5 bases). Trimming took 0 bases from V and 3 from J, leaving 14 bases between them. In germline, CDR1 is MGHRA, CDR2 YSYEKL. The CDR3 is made up of 17 amino acids. CDR3 sequence (DNA): TGCGCCAGCAGCCAAGAATCCAGACAGAGGTCTAATGAAAAACTGTTTTTT. The encoded protein is CASSQESRQRSNEKLFF.

The V call is TRBV27, the J call TRBJ2-7; unclear D gene. CDR1 MNHEY and CDR2 SMNVEV come from the germline V gene (reference sequence). The CDR3 extends over 14 amino acids. The V end was cut by 3 bases, the J end by 0 bases, with 9 bases between. The CDR3 loop is CASSFVGSSYEQYF. CDR3 in DNA: TGTGCCAGCAGTTTTGTCGGTAGCTCCTACGAGCAGTACTTC.

The V gene is TRBV5-4, the J gene TRBJ1-5; 11 nucleotides align to TRBD1. After removal of 4 bases from V and 7 bases from J, the junction contained 4 bases not matched to a gene. The CDR3 has 14 residues. Germline lookup yields CDR1 SGHNT and CDR2 YYREEE (reference sequence). CDR3: CASSADRGQQPQHF. As DNA, the CDR3 is TGTGCCAGCAGCGCGGACAGGGGGCAACAGCCCCAGCATTTT.

The J gene is TRBJ1-2, the V gene TRBV7-2, with 7 nucleotides matching TRBD1. Germline trimming cut 0 bases from V and 2 bases from J; bases unmatched to any gene: 6. From germline, CDR1 is SGHTA and CDR2 FQGNSA. The CDR3 has 16 residues. The CDR3 sequence: CASSLARQGSNYGYTF. For the CDR3, the DNA is TGTGCCAGCAGCTTAGCGCGACAGGGCAGCAACTATGGCTACACCTTC.

The count of this clone is one. This chain links TRBV5-4 with TRBJ2-1; a weak D match, TRBD1 (6 bases). Germline CDR1 reads SGHNT; CDR2 reads YYREEE (reference sequence). V lost 4 bases to trimming and J lost 5 bases, with 13 bases between them. The CDR3 runs to 14 residues. CDR3 protein: CASSTRQANNEQFF. The DNA of the CDR3 is TGTGCCAGCAGCACCCGACAGGCCAACAATGAGCAGTTCTTC.

The chain carries TRBV27 and TRBJ2-7; a weak D match, TRBD1 (6 bases). The CDR3 has 13 amino acids. With 5 bases removed from V and 5 bases from J, the gap between germline ends came to 13 bases. Germline V gives CDR1 MNHEY, CDR2 SMNVEV (reference sequence). In DNA, the CDR3 is TGTGCCAGCAGTCGACGACAGGACCACGAGCAGTACGTC. Amino acids: CASSRRQDHEQYV.

The chain links TRBV19 to TRBJ2-1, with TRBD2 matching 15 bases. With V trimmed by 8 bases and J by 6 bases, 2 bases remained unmatched. This CDR3 has 14 amino acids. Germline V gene data show CDR1 as LNHDA and CDR2 as SQIVND (reference sequence). Written as DNA, the CDR3 is TGTGCCAGTGGGACTAGCGGGAGGTTCAATGAGCAGTTCTTC. Protein sequence: CASGTSGRFNEQFF.